Each of the 29 T cell receptor beta chains below was sequenced from the same sample in a study of blood T cell repertoires in COVID-19. Method: immunoSEQ multiplex PCR; TCRdb's copy keeps in-frame clones and lacks some. Of under 150,000 clones listed, 84% were seen once; the top ten hold 4.5% to 7%. Sequencing was done on a sample of PBMCs or T cells enriched from blood (not recorded which). The receptor source for this set is a man in his forties with acute COVID-19.

The rearrangement joins TRBV28 to TRBJ2-7; maybe TRBD1 (5 bases). Germline CDR1 is MDHEN and CDR2 is SYDVKM. This CDR3 spans 16 amino acids. V was shortened by 5 bases and J by 4 bases, with 21 bases between the two germline ends. This CDR3 reads CASSPHRSDLPYEQYF. The CDR3 nucleotides read TGTGCCAGCAGTCCCCACAGGAGCGACTTACCTTACGAGCAGTACTTC. The complete variable domain, with remaining parts taken from reference TRBV28 and TRBJ2-7, reads DVKVTQSSRYLVKRTGEKVFLECVQDMDHENMFWYRQDPGLGLRLIYFSYDVKMKEKGDIPEGYSVSREKKERFSLILESASTNQTSMYLCASSPHRSDLPYEQYFGPGTRLTVT.

This clone was recorded a few times. This chain connects TRBV2 to TRBJ1-1, with unresolved D. CDR1 is SNHLY and CDR2 is FYNNEI in the germline V gene. Trimming took off 7 bases at V and 0 bases at J, with 12 bases between the two ends. The CDR3 covers 14 residues. CDR3 loop: CASNWAALNTEAFF. The CDR3 DNA is TGTGCCAGCAATTGGGCAGCCCTGAACACTGAAGCTTTCTTT.

The chain's CDR3 is CASSRDSTSNIQYF. The CDR3 DNA is TGCGCCAGCAGCCGGGACTCGACCTCAAACATTCAGTACTTC. The gene calls are TRBV4-3 and TRBJ2-4; weak D call: TRBD2 (6 bases). Germline loops: CDR1 LGHNA, CDR2 YSLEER. The V end lost 4 bases, the J end lost 6 bases, and 13 bases lay between the germline ends. The CDR3 contains 14 residues.

The chain links TRBV6-5 to TRBJ1-6; 8 bases line up with TRBD1. With V trimmed by 7 bases and J by 9 bases, 8 bases remained unmatched. Germline lookup yields CDR1 MNHEY and CDR2 SVGAGI. The length of the CDR3 is 14 residues. CDR3 protein: CASKKQGGSSPLHF. DNA for the CDR3: TGTGCCAGCAAAAAACAGGGGGGTAGTTCACCCCTCCACTTT.

The V and J genes are TRBV18 and TRBJ1-5; D gene uncertain. Trimming removed 3 bases from V and 5 bases from J, with 11 bases in between. The CDR3 spans 14 residues. Germline V gene data show CDR1 as KGHSH and CDR2 as LQKENI. Written as DNA, the CDR3 is TGTGCCAGCTCACCGCAGCAGGTAGATCAGCCCCAGCATTTT. Its protein product is CASSPQQVDQPQHF.

J is TRBJ2-7 and V is TRBV29-1; 10 positions match TRBD1. CDR3 length: 16 residues. V shed 8 bases and J 0 bases; nucleotides not matched to a gene: 13. Germline V lookup: CDR1 SQVTM, CDR2 ANQGSEA. The CDR3 DNA sequence: TGCAGCAGATGTACCCTGGGACAGGGGTACTCCTACGAGCAGTACTTC. The encoded protein is CSRCTLGQGYSYEQYF.

The count of this clone is one. The genes are TRBV4-3 and TRBJ2-1; 10 positions match TRBD1. Germline V CDR1 and CDR2: LGHNA, YSLEER. The trim removed 4 bases at V and 9 bases at J, leaving 6 bases unmatched. This CDR3 is 14 amino acids long. CDR3 coding DNA: TGCGCCAGCAGCCTGACAGGGGGCCGGGTTGAGCAGTTCTTC. Translating gives CASSLTGGRVEQFF.

Of note for this clone: Other DNA sequences within the sample encode an identical CDR3. This chain links TRBV7-2 with TRBJ1-5, with D unresolved. V was clipped by 3 bases and J by 2 bases, with 8 bases between them. Germline lookup yields CDR1 SGHTA and CDR2 FQGNSA. The CDR3 loop spans 14 amino acids. In DNA, the CDR3 is TGTGCCAGCAGCTTGGCGGGCGGCAATCAGCCCCAGCATTTT. Its translation is CASSLAGGNQPQHF.

The chain carries TRBV5-4 and TRBJ2-5; tentatively, D is TRBD2 (6 bases). V was clipped by 4 bases and J by 0 bases, with 10 bases between them. This CDR3 is built from 14 residues. Germline V lookup: CDR1 SGHNT, CDR2 YYREEE (reference sequence). CDR3 DNA: TGTGCCAGCAGCCAGGCGGGGAACCAAGAGACCCAGTACTTC. Protein product: CASSQAGNQETQYF.

This chain uses TRBV24-1 with TRBJ2-1, with D perhaps TRBD1 (6 bases). V was trimmed by 6 bases and J by 6 bases, leaving 20 bases between them. CDR1 is KGHDR, CDR2 SFDVKD, per germline. This CDR3 is built from 16 residues. The DNA for the CDR3 is TGTGCCACCAGTTCACGTGAGACAGGAGTACCCAATGAGCAGTTCTTC. This codes for CATSSRETGVPNEQFF.

The rearrangement uses TRBV11-2 and TRBJ2-5, with D tentatively TRBD1 (5 bases). CDR1 is SGHAT and CDR2 is FQNNGV in the germline V gene. The CDR3 totals 12 residues. The germline V and J ends were trimmed by 5 bases and 5 bases, with 9 bases remaining between them. In DNA form, the CDR3 reads TGTGCCAGCAGCCCCTCAGGGGAGACCCAGTACTTC. It is translated as CASSPSGETQYF.

The rearrangement links TRBV27 to TRBJ2-2; 9 bases line up with TRBD2. V gave up 6 bases and J gave up 4 bases; unmatched junction bases: 12. The length of the CDR3 is 17 residues. The germline V gene has CDR1 MNHEY and CDR2 SMNVEV (reference sequence). The CDR3: CASSPSGLAGSTGELFF. The CDR3 DNA follows: TGTGCCAGCAGCCCTTCGGGACTAGCTGGGAGCACCGGGGAGCTGTTTTTT.

This clone came up once. The J gene is TRBJ2-1, the V gene TRBV9, with 10 bases aligning to TRBD2. CDR1 SGDLS and CDR2 YYNGEE come from the germline V gene. The CDR3 is 15 amino acids. Losses at the gene ends were 3 bases for V and 7 bases for J; bases not matched to a gene: 7. The CDR3 DNA follows: TGTGCCAGCAGCGGCCAACTAGCGGGATTGAATGAGCAGTTCTTC. It codes for CASSGQLAGLNEQFF. The full variable domain, its missing parts supplied by reference TRBV9 and TRBJ2-1, is DSGVTQTPKHLITATGQRVTLRCSPRSGDLSVYWYQQSLDQGLQFLIQYYNGEERAKGNILERFSAQQFPDLHSELNLSSLELGDSALYFCASSGQLAGLNEQFFGPGTRLTVL.

The chain links TRBV2 to TRBJ1-6; 7 nucleotides line up with TRBD1. V lost 6 bases, J lost 10 bases, and 6 bases stayed unmatched. The CDR3 sequence is 13 residues long. From germline, CDR1 is SNHLY and CDR2 FYNNEI. DNA for the CDR3: TGTGCCAGCAGCTTAGACAGGGCGTCACCCCTCCACTTT. Translating gives CASSLDRASPLHF.

The chain uses TRBV10-3 and TRBJ1-4; TRBD1 might be the D (5 bases). The V gene lost 0 bases and the J gene lost 0 bases, with 14 bases spanning the gap. CDR3 length equals 18 residues. Germline-derived CDR1 and CDR2 are ENHRY and SYGVKD. The CDR3 loop reads CAISESWSQGTTNEKLFF. The DNA of the CDR3 is TGTGCCATCAGTGAGTCTTGGTCGCAGGGCACAACTAATGAAAAACTGTTTTTT.

The chain employs TRBV28 and TRBJ1-5; TRBD1 might be the D (5 bases). Germline V gene data show CDR1 as MDHEN and CDR2 as SYDVKM. The CDR3 is 17 residues long. V was trimmed by 7 bases and J by 3 bases, leaving 22 bases between them. The CDR3 coding sequence is TGTGCCAGCATAGCCGGTAAATCAAGCAGGGCCAATCAGCCCCAGCATTTT. Encoded protein: CASIAGKSSRANQPQHF.

In this sample, this clone turned up once. In DNA, the CDR3 is TGTGCCAGCAGTTCGGGGACAGCCGCCTACGAGCAGTACTTC. Encoded protein: CASSSGTAAYEQYF. The chain recombines TRBV27 with TRBJ2-7; 7 bases line up with TRBD1. Trimming at V came to 4 bases and at J to 2 bases, leaving 5 bases not matched to a gene. This CDR3 region has 14 residues. Germline V lookup: CDR1 MNHEY, CDR2 SMNVEV (reference sequence).

The chain carries TRBV5-4 and TRBJ2-3; 8 nucleotides line up with TRBD1. Trimming at V came to 0 bases and at J to 6 bases, leaving 6 bases not matched to a gene. CDR1 is SGHNT, CDR2 YYREEE, per germline (reference sequence). The CDR3 sequence is 15 residues long. The DNA of the CDR3 is TGTGCCAGCAGCTTGGGACAGGGGTCGTGGGATACGCAGTATTTT. Protein sequence: CASSLGQGSWDTQYF.

J is TRBJ1-2 and V is TRBV28, with D perhaps TRBD1 (6 bases). V was clipped by 6 bases and J by 6 bases, with 17 bases between them. CDR1 MDHEN and CDR2 SYDVKM come from the germline V gene. CDR3 size: 14 residues. The DNA for the CDR3 is TGTGCCAGCAGGACGGGGGGGCGGTCTAATGGCTACACCTTC. Its protein product is CASRTGGRSNGYTF.

This rearrangement joins TRBV27 to TRBJ2-7, with 9 positions matching TRBD1. The junction had 11 bases not matched to a gene; V was cut back by 7 bases and J by 4 bases. The germline CDR1 and CDR2 sequences are MNHEY and SMNVEV (reference sequence). CDR3 length: 15 amino acids. Here the CDR3 reads CASKLTTGGEYEQYF. The DNA for the CDR3 is TGTGCCAGCAAGCTAACTACAGGGGGCGAATACGAGCAGTACTTC.

The sample holds a few counts of this clone. The rearrangement uses TRBV11-2 and TRBJ2-1; TRBD2 matches at 10 bases. This CDR3 has 14 amino acids. Germline values: CDR1 SGHAT, CDR2 FQNNGV. The trim removed 2 bases at V and 7 bases at J, leaving 2 bases unmatched. This chain's CDR3 is CASSLPGLANEQFF. CDR3 DNA sequence: TGTGCCAGCAGCTTACCGGGACTAGCGAATGAGCAGTTCTTC.

The chain recombines TRBV3-1 (or the pseudogene TRBV3-2) with TRBJ2-1; 11 bases map to TRBD2. The CDR3 runs to 15 residues. Germline CDR1 and CDR2: LGHDT and YNNKEL (reference sequence). The V segment lost 3 bases and the J segment 4 bases; nucleotides outside the gene matches: 2. The CDR3 sequence is CASSHRLAGYNEQFF. CDR3 coding DNA: TGTGCCAGCAGCCATAGACTAGCGGGATACAATGAGCAGTTCTTC.

The chain links TRBV6-2 or TRBV6-3 to TRBJ2-5; D uncertain. CDR1 and CDR2 from the germline V gene are MNHEY and SVGEGT. This CDR3 contains 14 residues. V was cut by 2 bases and J by 4 bases, with 11 bases left in between. CDR3 sequence: CASSYPDWVETQYF. In DNA form, the CDR3 reads TGTGCCAGCAGTTACCCAGACTGGGTAGAGACCCAGTACTTC.

This chain uses TRBV30 with TRBJ1-2, with D unresolved. This CDR3 is built from 13 residues. Trimming pared 0 bases from V and 5 bases from J, leaving 10 bases between. CDR1 and CDR2 (germline): GTSNPN, SVGIG (reference sequence). The CDR3 spells CAWSVVRLYGYTF. In DNA, the CDR3 is TGTGCCTGGAGTGTAGTCAGGTTGTATGGCTACACCTTC.

This clone appeared a few times. The V call is TRBV10-3, the J call TRBJ1-1; a possible D gene is TRBD1 (5 bases). The V end was cut by 4 bases, the J end by 1 base, with 13 bases between. The CDR3 contains 15 residues. CDR1 ENHRY and CDR2 SYGVKD come from the germline V gene. Here the CDR3 reads CAISGMQGPNTEAFF. The CDR3 DNA reads as TGTGCCATCAGTGGAATGCAGGGCCCGAACACTGAAGCTTTCTTT.

A few counts support this clone. The chain links TRBV29-1 to TRBJ2-7, with 12 positions matching TRBD2. V shed 8 bases and J 4 bases; nucleotides not matched to a gene: 6. The CDR3 loop spans 13 amino acids. CDR1 and CDR2 (germline): SQVTM, ANQGSEA. Here the CDR3 reads CSTKTSGSYEQYF. The DNA of the CDR3 is TGCAGCACCAAGACTAGCGGGAGTTACGAGCAGTACTTC.

This sequence joins TRBV19 and TRBJ1-5, with D unresolved. Trimming pared 3 bases from V and 4 bases from J, leaving 13 bases between. The CDR3 runs to 15 residues. Per germline, CDR1 LNHDA and CDR2 SQIVND (reference sequence). CDR3 coding DNA: TGTGCCAGTAGTATTAACCAGGAAGGTAATCAGCCCCAGCATTTT. Translating it yields CASSINQEGNQPQHF.

The chain carries TRBV19 and TRBJ1-5, with TRBD1 matching 11 bases. Looked up from germline, CDR1 is LNHDA and CDR2 is SQIVND (reference sequence). Trimming cost V 6 bases and J 2 bases; bases outside gene matches: 6. CDR3 length: 16 residues. CDR3 bases: TGTGCCAGTAGCGGACAGGGGGCTATAGGCAATCAGCCCCAGCATTTT. Translation gives CASSGQGAIGNQPQHF.

This rearrangement joins TRBV28 to TRBJ2-7; 7 bases are a match to TRBD2. The CDR3 covers 15 residues. Looked up from germline, CDR1 is MDHEN and CDR2 is SYDVKM. V lost 2 bases and J lost 0; bases outside the gene matches: 4. Here the CDR3 reads CASSLGGGASYEQYF. CDR3 DNA sequence: TGTGCCAGCAGTTTAGGGGGGGGAGCCTCCTACGAGCAGTACTTC.